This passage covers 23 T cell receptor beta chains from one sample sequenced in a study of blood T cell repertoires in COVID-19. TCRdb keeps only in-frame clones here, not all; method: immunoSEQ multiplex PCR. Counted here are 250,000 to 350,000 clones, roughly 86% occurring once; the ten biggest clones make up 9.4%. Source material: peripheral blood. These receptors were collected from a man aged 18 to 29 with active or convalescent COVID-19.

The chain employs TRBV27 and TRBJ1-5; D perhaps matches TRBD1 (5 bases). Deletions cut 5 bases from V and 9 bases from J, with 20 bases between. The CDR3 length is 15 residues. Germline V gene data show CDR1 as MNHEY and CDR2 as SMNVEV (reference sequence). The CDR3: CASSGASGLSWPQHF. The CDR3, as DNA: TGTGCCAGCAGTGGGGCCTCGGGCCTAAGCTGGCCCCAGCATTTT.

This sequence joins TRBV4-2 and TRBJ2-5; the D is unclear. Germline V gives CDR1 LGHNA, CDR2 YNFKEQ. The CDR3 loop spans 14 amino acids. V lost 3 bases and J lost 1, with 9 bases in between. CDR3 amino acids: CASSHPQVQETQYF. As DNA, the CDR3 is TGTGCCAGCAGCCACCCCCAGGTCCAAGAGACCCAGTACTTC.

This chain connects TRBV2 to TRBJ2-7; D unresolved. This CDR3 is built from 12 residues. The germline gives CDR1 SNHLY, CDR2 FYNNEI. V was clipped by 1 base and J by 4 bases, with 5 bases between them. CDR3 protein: CASSEDGYEQYF. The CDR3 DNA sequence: TGTGCCAGCAGTGAAGACGGGTACGAGCAGTACTTC.

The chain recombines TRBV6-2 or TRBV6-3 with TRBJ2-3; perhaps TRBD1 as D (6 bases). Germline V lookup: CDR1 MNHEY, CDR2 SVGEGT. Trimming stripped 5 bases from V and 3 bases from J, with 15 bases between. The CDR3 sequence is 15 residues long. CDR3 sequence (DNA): TGTGCCAGCAGTGACCAGGGGACCTTTACAGATACGCAGTATTTT. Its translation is CASSDQGTFTDTQYF.

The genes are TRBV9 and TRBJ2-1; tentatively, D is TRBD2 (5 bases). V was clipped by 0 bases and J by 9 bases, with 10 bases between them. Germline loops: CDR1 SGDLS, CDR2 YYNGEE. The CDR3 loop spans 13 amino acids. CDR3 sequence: CASSVGGGPEQFF. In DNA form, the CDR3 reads TGTGCCAGCAGCGTAGGAGGCGGGCCTGAGCAGTTCTTC.

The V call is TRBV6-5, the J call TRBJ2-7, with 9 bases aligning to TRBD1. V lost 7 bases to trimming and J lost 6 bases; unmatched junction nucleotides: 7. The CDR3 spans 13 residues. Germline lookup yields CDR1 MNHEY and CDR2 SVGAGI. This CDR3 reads CASMKGQGGEQYF. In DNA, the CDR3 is TGTGCCAGCATGAAGGGACAGGGAGGCGAGCAGTACTTC.

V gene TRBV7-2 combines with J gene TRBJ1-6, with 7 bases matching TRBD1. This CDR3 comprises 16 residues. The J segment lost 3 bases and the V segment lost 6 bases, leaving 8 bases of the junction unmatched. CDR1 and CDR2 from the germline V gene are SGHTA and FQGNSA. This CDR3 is CASRERDSHYNSPLHF. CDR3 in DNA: TGTGCCAGCAGGGAAAGGGACAGCCACTATAATTCACCCCTCCACTTT.

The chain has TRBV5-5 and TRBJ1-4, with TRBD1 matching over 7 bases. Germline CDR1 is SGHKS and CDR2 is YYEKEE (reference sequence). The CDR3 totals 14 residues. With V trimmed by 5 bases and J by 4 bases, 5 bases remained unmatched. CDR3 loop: CASRPGTVNEKLFF. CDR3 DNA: TGTGCCAGCAGGCCCGGGACAGTTAATGAAAAACTGTTTTTT.

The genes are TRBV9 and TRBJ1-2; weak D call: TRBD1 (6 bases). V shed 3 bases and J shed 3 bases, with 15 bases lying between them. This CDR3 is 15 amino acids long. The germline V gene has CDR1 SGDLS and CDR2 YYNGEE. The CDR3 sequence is CASSDNGGEDYGYTF. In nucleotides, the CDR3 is TGTGCCAGCAGCGACAATGGGGGCGAGGACTATGGCTACACCTTC.

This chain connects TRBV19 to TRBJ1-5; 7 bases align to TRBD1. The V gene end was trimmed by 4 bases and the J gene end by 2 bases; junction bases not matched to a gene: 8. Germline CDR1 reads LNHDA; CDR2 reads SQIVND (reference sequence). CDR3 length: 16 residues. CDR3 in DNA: TGTGCCAGTAGTAGAGCAGGGGGGTATGGCAATCAGCCCCAGCATTTT. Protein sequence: CASSRAGGYGNQPQHF.

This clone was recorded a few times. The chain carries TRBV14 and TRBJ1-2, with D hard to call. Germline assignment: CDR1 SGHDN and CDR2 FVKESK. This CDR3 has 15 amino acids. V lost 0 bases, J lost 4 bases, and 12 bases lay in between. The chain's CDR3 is CASSQESSLFYGYTF. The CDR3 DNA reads TGTGCCAGCAGCCAAGAATCGAGCCTGTTCTATGGCTACACCTTC.

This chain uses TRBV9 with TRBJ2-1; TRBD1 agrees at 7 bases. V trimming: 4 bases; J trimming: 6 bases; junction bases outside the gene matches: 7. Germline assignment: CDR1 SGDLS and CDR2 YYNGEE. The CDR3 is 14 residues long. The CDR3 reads CASSTSGTVNEQFF. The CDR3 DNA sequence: TGTGCCAGCAGCACGTCCGGGACAGTCAATGAGCAGTTCTTC. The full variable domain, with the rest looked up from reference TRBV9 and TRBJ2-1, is DSGVTQTPKHLITATGQRVTLRCSPRSGDLSVYWYQQSLDQGLQFLIQYYNGEERAKGNILERFSAQQFPDLHSELNLSSLELGDSALYFCASSTSGTVNEQFFGPGTRLTVL.

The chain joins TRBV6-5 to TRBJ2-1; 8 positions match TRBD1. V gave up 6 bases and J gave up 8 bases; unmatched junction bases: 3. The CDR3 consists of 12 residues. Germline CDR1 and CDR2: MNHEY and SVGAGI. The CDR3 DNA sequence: TGTGCCAGCAGCAAACAGGGGGATGAGCAGTTCTTC. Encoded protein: CASSKQGDEQFF.

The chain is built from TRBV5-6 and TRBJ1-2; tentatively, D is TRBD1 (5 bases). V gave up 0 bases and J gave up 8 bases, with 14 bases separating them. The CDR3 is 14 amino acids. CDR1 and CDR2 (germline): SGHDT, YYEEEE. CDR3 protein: CASSLALGVAGYTF. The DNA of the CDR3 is TGTGCCAGCAGCTTGGCGTTAGGGGTGGCCGGCTACACCTTC.

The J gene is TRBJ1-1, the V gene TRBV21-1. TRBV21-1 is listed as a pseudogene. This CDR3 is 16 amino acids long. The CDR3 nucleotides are TGTGCCAGCAGCCTTTTCCGGGATTATATGAACACTGAAGCTTTCTTT. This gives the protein CASSLFRDYMNTEAFF.

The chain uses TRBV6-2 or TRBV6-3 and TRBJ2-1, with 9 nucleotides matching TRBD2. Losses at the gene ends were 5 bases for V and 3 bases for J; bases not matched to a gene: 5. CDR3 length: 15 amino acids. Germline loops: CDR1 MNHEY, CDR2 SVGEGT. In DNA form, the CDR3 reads TGTGCCAGCAGTCTAGCGGGGACCTACTACAATGAGCAGTTCTTC. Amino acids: CASSLAGTYYNEQFF.

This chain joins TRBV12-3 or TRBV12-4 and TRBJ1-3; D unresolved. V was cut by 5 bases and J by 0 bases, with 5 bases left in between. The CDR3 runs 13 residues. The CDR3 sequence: CASSAHSGNTIYF. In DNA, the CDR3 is TGTGCCAGCAGTGCGCACTCTGGAAACACCATATATTTT.

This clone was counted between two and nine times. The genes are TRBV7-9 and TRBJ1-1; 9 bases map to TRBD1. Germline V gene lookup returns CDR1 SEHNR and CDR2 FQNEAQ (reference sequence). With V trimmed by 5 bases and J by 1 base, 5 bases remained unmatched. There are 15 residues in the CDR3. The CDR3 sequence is CASSASGQGNTEAFF. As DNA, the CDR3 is TGTGCCAGCAGCGCCTCGGGACAGGGGAACACTGAAGCTTTCTTT. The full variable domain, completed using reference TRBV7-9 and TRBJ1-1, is DTGVSQNPRHKITKRGQNVTFRCDPISEHNRLYWYRQTLGQGPEFLTYFQNEAQLEKSRLLSDRFSAERPKGSFSTLEIQRTEQGDSAMYLCASSASGQGNTEAFFGQGTRLTVV.

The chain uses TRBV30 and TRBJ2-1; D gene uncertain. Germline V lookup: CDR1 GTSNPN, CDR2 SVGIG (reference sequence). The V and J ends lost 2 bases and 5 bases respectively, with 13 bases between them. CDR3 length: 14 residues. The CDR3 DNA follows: TGTGCCTGGAGTCCTGACTCCCCGGACAATGAGCAGTTCTTC. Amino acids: CAWSPDSPDNEQFF.

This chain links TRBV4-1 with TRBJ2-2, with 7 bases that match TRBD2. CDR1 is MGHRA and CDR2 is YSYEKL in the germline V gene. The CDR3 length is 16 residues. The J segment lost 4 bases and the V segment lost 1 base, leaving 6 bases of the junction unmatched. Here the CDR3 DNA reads TGCGCCAGCAGCCAAGTTGAAGCGGGGATCACCGGGGAGCTGTTTTTT. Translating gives CASSQVEAGITGELFF.

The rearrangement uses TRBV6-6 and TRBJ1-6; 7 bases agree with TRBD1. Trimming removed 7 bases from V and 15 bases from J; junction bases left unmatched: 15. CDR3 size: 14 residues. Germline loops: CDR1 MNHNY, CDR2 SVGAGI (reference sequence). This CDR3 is CASTFLRDSRLLHF. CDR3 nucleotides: TGTGCCAGCACCTTCCTCCGGGACAGCCGTCTCCTCCACTTT.

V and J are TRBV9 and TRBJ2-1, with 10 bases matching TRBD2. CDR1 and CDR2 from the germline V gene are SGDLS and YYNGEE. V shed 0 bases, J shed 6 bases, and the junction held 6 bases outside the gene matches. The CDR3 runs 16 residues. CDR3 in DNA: TGTGCCAGCAGCGTAGCTCTGAGCGGGGGGGTCAATGAGCAGTTCTTC. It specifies CASSVALSGGVNEQFF.

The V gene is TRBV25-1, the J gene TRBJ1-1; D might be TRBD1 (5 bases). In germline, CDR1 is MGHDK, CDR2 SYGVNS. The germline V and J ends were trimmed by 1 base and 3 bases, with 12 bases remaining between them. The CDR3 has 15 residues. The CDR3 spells CASSEFFTGDTEAFF. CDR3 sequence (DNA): TGTGCCAGCAGTGAATTCTTTACGGGGGACACTGAAGCTTTCTTT.